A selection of T cell receptor beta chains follows, all from one sample in a study of Ad26.COV2.S vaccination and SARS-CoV-2 variants. Only in-frame clones appear in the TCRdb table, and some are missing; sequencing was by immunoSEQ multiplex PCR. The sample consists of approximately 350,000 clones, about four fifths of them appearing once. The sequenced sample was peripheral blood, obtained in a trial of Ad26.COV2.S vaccine versus placebo. The receptors come from a person between 18 and 65 years old who received the Ad26.COV2.S COVID-19 vaccine or a placebo. CDR3s include the opening cysteine and the closing phenylalanine or tryptophan. A D gene is named only where the DNA matches it firmly. Expanded clones get a size class; other rows say once, few or many, or leave the size out.

v_gene: TRBV6-5; j_gene: TRBJ2-4; d_gene: TRBD2; abundance: NA; CDR3aa: CATREGIAKNIQYF; CDR3nt: TGTGCCACAAGGGAGGGGATAGCCAAAAACATTCAGTACTTC
v_gene: TRBV6-5; j_gene: TRBJ1-2; d_gene: TRBD1; abundance: once; CDR3aa: CASSYSTGLVYGYTF; CDR3nt: TGTGCCAGCAGTTACTCGACAGGGTTGGTCTATGGCTACACCTTC
v_gene: TRBV7-9; j_gene: TRBJ2-3; d_gene: TRBD2; abundance: NA; CDR3aa: CASSSSAGGTDTQYF; CDR3nt: TGTGCCAGCAGCTCTTCCGCGGGGGGAACAGATACGCAGTATTTT
v_gene: TRBV6-2/TRBV6-3; j_gene: TRBJ2-5; d_gene: TRBD2; abundance: NA; CDR3aa: CASSSGGLAGGQETQYF; CDR3nt: TGTGCCAGCAGTTCAGGGGGACTAGCGGGGGGCCAAGAGACCCAGTACTTC
v_gene: TRBV4-2; j_gene: TRBJ1-5; d_gene: NA; abundance: NA; CDR3aa: CASSRLEGGYQPQHF; CDR3nt: TGTGCCAGCAGCCGCCTGGAGGGCGGTTACCAGCCCCAGCATTTT
v_gene: TRBV7-8; j_gene: TRBJ2-3; d_gene: NA; abundance: NA; CDR3aa: CASSFMDTQYF; CDR3nt: TGTGCCAGCAGCTTTATGGATACGCAGTATTTT
v_gene: TRBV9; j_gene: TRBJ1-1; d_gene: NA; abundance: NA; CDR3aa: CASSVVVEFEAFF; CDR3nt: TGTGCCAGCAGCGTAGTTGTAGAGTTTGAAGCTTTCTTT
v_gene: TRBV19; j_gene: TRBJ1-5; d_gene: NA; abundance: NA; CDR3aa: CASRGGNQPQHF; CDR3nt: TGTGCCAGTAGGGGCGGCAATCAGCCCCAGCATTTT
v_gene: TRBV27; j_gene: TRBJ1-1; d_gene: TRBD1; abundance: NA; CDR3aa: CATSTRGAPEAFF; CDR3nt: TGTGCCACCTCAACCAGGGGGGCGCCCGAAGCTTTCTTT
v_gene: TRBV27; j_gene: TRBJ1-2; d_gene: NA; abundance: NA; CDR3aa: CASRPRRDYGYTF; CDR3nt: TGTGCCAGCAGGCCGAGGAGGGACTATGGCTACACCTTC
v_gene: TRBV9; j_gene: TRBJ2-2; d_gene: TRBD2; abundance: NA; CDR3aa: CASSALSGRGTGELFF; CDR3nt: TGTGCCAGCAGCGCCTTAAGCGGGAGAGGGACCGGGGAGCTGTTTTTT
v_gene: TRBV3-1/TRBV3-2; j_gene: TRBJ2-1; d_gene: NA; abundance: NA; CDR3aa: CASSQDRGSGNEQFF; CDR3nt: TGTGCCAGCAGCCAAGATCGGGGGAGCGGCAATGAGCAGTTCTTC
v_gene: TRBV5-4; j_gene: TRBJ1-2; d_gene: TRBD1; abundance: NA; CDR3aa: CASRRETGGYGYTF; CDR3nt: TGTGCCAGCAGACGAGAGACAGGGGGGTATGGCTACACCTTC
v_gene: TRBV12-1; j_gene: TRBJ1-6; d_gene: NA; abundance: NA; CDR3aa: CASSFVRLSLHF; CDR3nt: TGTGCCAGCAGCTTTGTGCGTCTTTCCCTCCACTTT
v_gene: TRBV5-4; j_gene: TRBJ1-2; d_gene: NA; abundance: once; CDR3aa: CASGNGGANYGYTF; CDR3nt: TGTGCCAGCGGAAACGGGGGGGCGAACTATGGCTACACCTTC
v_gene: TRBV12-3/TRBV12-4; j_gene: TRBJ2-1; d_gene: NA; abundance: NA; CDR3aa: CASSLGTYNEQFF; CDR3nt: TGTGCCAGCAGTTTAGGGACTTACAATGAGCAGTTCTTC
v_gene: TRBV5-1; j_gene: TRBJ1-2; d_gene: NA; abundance: once; CDR3aa: CASSPLGMGYTF; CDR3nt: TGCGCCAGCAGCCCCTTAGGGATGGGCTACACCTTC
v_gene: TRBV6-5; j_gene: TRBJ1-3; d_gene: TRBD1; abundance: NA; CDR3aa: CASTWDRAGNTIYF; CDR3nt: TGTGCCAGCACCTGGGACAGGGCAGGAAACACCATATATTTT
v_gene: TRBV7-3; j_gene: TRBJ1-3; d_gene: NA; abundance: once; CDR3aa: CASSSPRVGPGNTIYF; CDR3nt: TGTGCCAGCAGCTCCCCGAGAGTAGGGCCCGGAAACACCATATATTTT
v_gene: TRBV19; j_gene: TRBJ2-2; d_gene: TRBD1; abundance: NA; CDR3aa: CASSPTGGLGGELFF; CDR3nt: TGTGCCAGTAGCCCGACAGGGGGGCTTGGCGGGGAGCTGTTTTTT
v_gene: TRBV18; j_gene: TRBJ2-5; d_gene: TRBD2; abundance: NA; CDR3aa: CASSPRLAGGVSGETQYF; CDR3nt: TGTGCCAGCTCCCCTCGGCTAGCGGGAGGAGTGTCGGGGGAGACCCAGTACTTC
v_gene: TRBV12-3/TRBV12-4; j_gene: TRBJ2-1; d_gene: NA; abundance: NA; CDR3aa: CASSPRRVNEQFF; CDR3nt: TGTGCCAGCAGCCCAAGGCGGGTCAATGAGCAGTTCTTC
v_gene: TRBV18; j_gene: TRBJ1-4; d_gene: NA; abundance: NA; CDR3aa: CASSPGGTNEKLFF; CDR3nt: TGTGCCAGCTCCCCCGGGGGAACTAATGAAAAACTGTTTTTT
v_gene: TRBV4-3; j_gene: TRBJ2-5; d_gene: NA; abundance: NA; CDR3aa: CASSQERYRAQETQYF; CDR3nt: TGCGCCAGCAGCCAGGAGAGGTACAGGGCCCAAGAGACCCAGTACTTC
v_gene: TRBV2; j_gene: TRBJ1-4; d_gene: NA; abundance: NA; CDR3aa: CASSLQVKLFF; CDR3nt: TGTGCCAGCAGTTTACAGGTTAAACTGTTTTTT
v_gene: TRBV27; j_gene: TRBJ1-1; d_gene: NA; abundance: NA; CDR3aa: CASSLSGGVVNTEAFF; CDR3nt: TGTGCCAGCAGTTTATCGGGGGGAGTGGTCAACACTGAAGCTTTCTTT
v_gene: TRBV4-1; j_gene: TRBJ1-6; d_gene: NA; abundance: NA; CDR3aa: CASSPSMAGASPLHF; CDR3nt: TGCGCCAGCAGCCCGTCGATGGCGGGGGCCTCACCCCTCCACTTT
v_gene: TRBV2; j_gene: TRBJ1-5; d_gene: NA; abundance: NA; CDR3aa: CASSGAPRSQMAQHF; CDR3nt: TGTGCCAGCAGTGGGGCCCCCCGATCCCAGATGGCCCAGCATTTT
v_gene: TRBV10-3; j_gene: TRBJ2-7; d_gene: NA; abundance: NA; CDR3aa: CAISDLLIGNSYEQYF; CDR3nt: TGTGCCATCAGTGACCTCCTTATAGGGAACTCCTACGAGCAGTACTTC
v_gene: TRBV7-9; j_gene: TRBJ1-2; d_gene: TRBD1; abundance: few; CDR3aa: CASSSLDRDRGGYTF; CDR3nt: TGTGCCAGCAGTTCGTTGGACAGGGACCGGGGAGGCTACACCTTC
v_gene: TRBV25-1; j_gene: TRBJ2-7; d_gene: NA; abundance: NA; CDR3aa: CASLLGNEQYF; CDR3nt: TGTGCCAGTCTACTAGGAAACGAGCAGTACTTC
v_gene: TRBV14; j_gene: TRBJ1-1; d_gene: NA; abundance: NA; CDR3aa: CASSQDVGRIYTEAFF; CDR3nt: TGTGCCAGCAGCCAAGATGTGGGGAGGATCTACACTGAAGCTTTCTTT
v_gene: TRBV6-4; j_gene: TRBJ2-4; d_gene: NA; abundance: NA; CDR3aa: CASARALAKNIQYF; CDR3nt: TGTGCCAGCGCACGTGCCCTAGCCAAAAACATTCAGTACTTC
v_gene: TRBV2; j_gene: TRBJ2-7; d_gene: NA; abundance: NA; CDR3aa: CASSLHRGGQYF; CDR3nt: TGTGCCAGCAGTCTACACAGGGGGGGGCAGTACTTC
v_gene: TRBV2; j_gene: TRBJ2-7; d_gene: NA; abundance: NA; CDR3aa: CASSESGGVYEQYF; CDR3nt: TGTGCCAGCAGTGAATCGGGGGGCGTCTACGAGCAGTACTTC
v_gene: TRBV4-3; j_gene: TRBJ2-2; d_gene: NA; abundance: NA; CDR3aa: CASSHVTGTWGTGELFF; CDR3nt: TGCGCCAGCAGCCACGTCACAGGGACCTGGGGGACCGGGGAGCTGTTTTTT
v_gene: TRBV27; j_gene: TRBJ1-6; d_gene: TRBD1; abundance: NA; CDR3aa: CASSLWDRQNSPLHF; CDR3nt: TGTGCCAGCAGTTTGTGGGACAGGCAAAATTCACCCCTCCACTTT
v_gene: TRBV7-9; j_gene: TRBJ2-3; d_gene: TRBD2; abundance: NA; CDR3aa: CASSSGLAERGADTQYF; CDR3nt: TGTGCCAGCAGCTCGGGACTAGCCGAACGTGGGGCAGATACGCAGTATTTT
v_gene: TRBV7-2; j_gene: TRBJ2-3; d_gene: NA; abundance: NA; CDR3aa: CASRYILALTDTQYF; CDR3nt: TGTGCCAGCAGATACATTTTGGCCCTCACAGATACGCAGTATTTT
v_gene: TRBV6-6; j_gene: TRBJ2-3; d_gene: NA; abundance: NA; CDR3aa: CASRFPGLEISDTQYF; CDR3nt: TGTGCCAGCAGATTCCCGGGACTGGAAATATCGGATACGCAGTATTTT
v_gene: TRBV11-3; j_gene: TRBJ2-3; d_gene: TRBD2; abundance: NA; CDR3aa: CASSFARRSGRKGVPDTQYF; CDR3nt: TGTGCCAGCAGCTTCGCCCGTCGGAGCGGGAGGAAAGGTGTCCCAGATACGCAGTATTTT
v_gene: TRBV7-9; j_gene: TRBJ2-3; d_gene: NA; abundance: NA; CDR3aa: CASSPPTDTQYF; CDR3nt: TGTGCCAGCAGCCCCCCGACAGATACGCAGTATTTT